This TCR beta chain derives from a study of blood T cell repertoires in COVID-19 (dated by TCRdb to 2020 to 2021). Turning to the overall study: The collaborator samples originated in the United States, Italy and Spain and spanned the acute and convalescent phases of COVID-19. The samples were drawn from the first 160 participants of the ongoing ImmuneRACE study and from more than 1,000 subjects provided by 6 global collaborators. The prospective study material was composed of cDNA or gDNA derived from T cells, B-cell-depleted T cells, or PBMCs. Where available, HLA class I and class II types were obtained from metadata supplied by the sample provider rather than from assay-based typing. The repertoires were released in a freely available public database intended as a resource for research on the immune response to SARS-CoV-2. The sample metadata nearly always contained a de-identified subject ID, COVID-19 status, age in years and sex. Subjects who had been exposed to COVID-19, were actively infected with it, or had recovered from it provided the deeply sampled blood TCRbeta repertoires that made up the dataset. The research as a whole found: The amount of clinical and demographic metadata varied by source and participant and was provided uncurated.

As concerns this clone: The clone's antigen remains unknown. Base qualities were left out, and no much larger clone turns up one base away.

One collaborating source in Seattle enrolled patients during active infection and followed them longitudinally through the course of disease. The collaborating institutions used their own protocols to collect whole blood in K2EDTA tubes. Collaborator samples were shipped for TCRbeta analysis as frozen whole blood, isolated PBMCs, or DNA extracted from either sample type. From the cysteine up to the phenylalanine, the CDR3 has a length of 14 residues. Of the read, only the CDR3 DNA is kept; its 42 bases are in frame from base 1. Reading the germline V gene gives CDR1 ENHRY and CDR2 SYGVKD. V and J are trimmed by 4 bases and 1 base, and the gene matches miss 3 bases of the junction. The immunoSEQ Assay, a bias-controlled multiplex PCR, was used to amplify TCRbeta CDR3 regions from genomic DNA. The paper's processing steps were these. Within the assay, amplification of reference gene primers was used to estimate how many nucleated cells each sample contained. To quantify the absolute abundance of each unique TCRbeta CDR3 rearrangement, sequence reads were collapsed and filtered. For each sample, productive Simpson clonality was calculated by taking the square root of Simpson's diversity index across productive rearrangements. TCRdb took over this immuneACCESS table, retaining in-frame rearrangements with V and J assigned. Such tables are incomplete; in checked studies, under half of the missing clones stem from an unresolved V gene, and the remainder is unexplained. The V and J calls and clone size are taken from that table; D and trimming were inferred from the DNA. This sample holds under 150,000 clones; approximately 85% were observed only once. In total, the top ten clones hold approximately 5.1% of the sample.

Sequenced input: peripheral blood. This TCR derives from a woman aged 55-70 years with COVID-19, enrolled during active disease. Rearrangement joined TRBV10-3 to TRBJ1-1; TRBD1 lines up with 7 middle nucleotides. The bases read TGTGCCATCAGTGGGGACAGAGCGAACACTGAAGCTTTCTTT. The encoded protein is CAISGDRANTEAFF.